Following are 9 T cell receptor beta chains from one sample sequenced in a study of T cells in Graves' hyperthyroidism and ophthalmopathy. The source material, RNA transcripts, was used to amplify TCR beta CDR3 regions. An initial round of RT-PCR targeting the TCR CDR3 relied on the HTBI primer set. TCRdb reprocessed the multiplex PCR reads via MiXCR and lists one record per CDR3 protein. The sample records around 610,000 distinct CDR3 sequences, over 12% being singletons. The sequenced material came from blood. Source of these receptors: a woman between 40 and 55 years old with Graves' ophthalmopathy.

There are a few counts of this clonotype. The chain couples TRBV28 to TRBJ2-5; no definite D call. V lost 2 bases and J lost 1, with 11 bases in between. Germline V gene data show CDR1 as MDHEN and CDR2 as SYDVKM. The CDR3 is made up of 15 amino acids. The CDR3 protein is CASSLTGPLQETQYF. The CDR3 region has the DNA TGTGCCAGCAGTTTAACGGGCCCCCTCCAAGAGACCCAGTACTTC.

This clonotype was detected ten times or more. V gene TRBV28 combines with J gene TRBJ2-7; 8 bases map to TRBD1. CDR3 length: 15 residues. V was pared by 4 bases and J by 5 bases, with 10 bases of the junction left unmatched. Germline V gene lookup returns CDR1 MDHEN and CDR2 SYDVKM. CDR3 in amino acids: CASSSATGARDEQYF. In nucleotides, the CDR3 is TGTGCCAGCAGTTCGGCGACAGGGGCAAGGGACGAGCAGTACTTC.

This clonotype was observed a handful of times. The gene calls are TRBV6-1 and TRBJ2-7; 10 nucleotides agree with TRBD1. Unmatched junction bases numbered 6, after V lost 5 bases and J lost 5 bases. Germline V gives CDR1 MNHNS, CDR2 SASEGT. The CDR3 contains 14 residues. The CDR3 reads CASSRDRGAHEQYF. In DNA, the CDR3 is TGTGCCAGCAGTCGGGACAGGGGTGCCCACGAGCAGTACTTC.

This clonotype was picked up many times. The V and J genes are TRBV12-3 or TRBV12-4 and TRBJ2-2; TRBD2 might be the D (5 bases). The CDR3 runs to 16 residues. V lost 0 bases and J 1 base, leaving 9 bases between the germline ends. This CDR3 reads CASSLAPSLNTGELFF. The CDR3 DNA reads TGTGCCAGCAGTTTAGCGCCTAGCCTGAACACCGGGGAGCTGTTTTTT.

This clonotype was picked up many times. This chain joins TRBV7-9 and TRBJ2-7, with 8 bases fitting TRBD2. The CDR3 totals 15 residues. Germline assignment: CDR1 SEHNR and CDR2 FQNEAQ (reference sequence). J was trimmed by 0 bases and V by 6 bases; bases with no gene match: 7. The CDR3 nucleotides are TGTGCCAGCAGTCCTAGCGGGTGGGACTCCTACGAGCAGTACTTC. Protein sequence: CASSPSGWDSYEQYF.

This clonotype was seen ten or more times. The chain has TRBV6-2 or TRBV6-3 and TRBJ2-7; no clear D gene. V shed 7 bases and J shed 6 bases, with 10 bases lying between them. In germline, CDR1 is MNHEY, CDR2 SVGEGT. The CDR3 is 11 residues long. CDR3 residues: CASTLTGEQYF. For the CDR3, the DNA is TGTGCCAGCACCCTAACGGGCGAGCAGTACTTC.

The V gene is TRBV25-1, the J gene TRBJ2-7, with a tentative D call TRBD2 (6 bases). The CDR3 is made up of 15 amino acids. Trimming removed 1 base at V and 3 bases at J, with 13 bases between. Germline V gene sequence: CDR1 MGHDK, CDR2 SYGVNS. CDR3 in amino acids: CASSELGTASYEQYF. The CDR3 DNA reads TGTGCCAGCAGTGAATTGGGGACTGCCAGCTACGAGCAGTACTTC.

The chain has TRBV6-1 and TRBJ2-7; 15 positions agree with TRBD2. Per germline, CDR1 MNHNS and CDR2 SASEGT. V lost 0 bases, J lost 5 bases, and 2 bases stayed unmatched. This CDR3 has 16 residues. This CDR3 is CASSEAGLAGGDEQYF. Here the CDR3 DNA reads TGTGCCAGCAGTGAAGCGGGACTAGCGGGAGGCGACGAGCAGTACTTC.

The chain is built from TRBV2 and TRBJ2-5; D is perhaps TRBD1 (6 bases). The CDR3 sequence is 14 residues long. Between the trimmed V and J ends, which lost 3 bases and 4 bases, there was a span of 12 bases. The germline V gene has CDR1 SNHLY and CDR2 FYNNEI. The CDR3 sequence is CASSDRGARETQYF. For the CDR3, the DNA is TGTGCCAGCAGTGACAGGGGCGCGAGAGAGACCCAGTACTTC. Using reference TRBV2 and TRBJ2-5 for the parts outside the CDR3, the full variable domain is EPEVTQTPSHQVTQMGQEVILRCVPISNHLYFYWYRQILGQKVEFLVSFYNNEISEKSEIFDDQFSVERPDGSNFTLKIRSTKLEDSAMYFCASSDRGARETQYFGPGTRLLVL.